This T cell receptor (beta chain) was found in a study of CD8+CD57+ T cells in acquired aplastic anemia. Template material for TCR beta VDJ and CDR3 profiling consisted of genomic DNA. Each CDR3 protein gets one entry after TCRdb re-called the reads with MiXCR. The data show under 250,000 distinct CDR3 sequences, roughly two thirds seen once. Patients included in sequencing had previously demonstrated CD8+CD57+ cell expansion by flow cytometry. All participating patients were living with severe acquired aplastic anemia. Prior therapy had not been administered to any patient at the time of blood sampling. The CDR3 covers 15 residues. V lost 1 base and J lost 4, with 11 bases in between. CDR1 is SGHVT and CDR2 is SQSDAQ in the germline V gene.

The sample taken for sequencing was sorted CD4+, CD8+, or CD8+CD57+ T cells (not recorded which) from PBMCs. The clonotype was recovered from a human donor with aplastic anemia. V gene TRBV7-4 combines with J gene TRBJ1-3; D gene ambiguous. This CDR3 reads CASSLVKTGGNTIYF. The CDR3 nucleotides read TGTGCCAGCAGCTTAGTGAAAACGGGGGGAAACACCATATATTTT.